This T cell receptor beta chain was sequenced for a study of regulatory T cells in long-lasting Graves disease. Time point defined: newly diagnosed GD, antithyroid drugs for less than 3 months. Scientists built the TCR library using RNA that was extracted from PBMCs. TCR beta libraries were built with iRepertoire HTBI primers and Arm-PCR of CDR3 regions. TCRdb processed the multiplex PCR reads anew with MiXCR; each CDR3 protein has one entry. The sample lists some 450,000 distinct CDR3 sequences; roughly 15% were seen once. This clonotype was seen at least ten times. The CDR3 runs 14 residues. The V and J ends lost 3 bases and 6 bases respectively, with 14 bases between them. CDR1 and CDR2 from the germline V gene are MDHEN and SYDVKM. The same data also contributed to another study, on T cells in Graves' hyperthyroidism and ophthalmopathy.

This TCR was recovered from a woman in her 30s with Graves disease. This chain uses TRBV28 with TRBJ1-2; tentative D call: TRBD1 (5 bases). This specimen consisted of peripheral blood mononuclear cells (PBMCs), obtained at new diagnosis, from a patient treated with antithyroid drugs. The CDR3 region is CASSFSSTGNGYTF. In nucleotides, the CDR3 is TGTGCCAGCAGTTTTTCATCAACAGGAAATGGCTACACCTTC.